One and the same sample provided the 20 T cell receptor beta chains below, sequenced in a study of Ad26.COV2.S vaccination and SARS-CoV-2 variants. The table came from immunoSEQ multiplex PCR; TCRdb's copy has only in-frame clones and leaves some out. The sample holds some 450,000 clones, less than 95% seen once. The treatment is: around 19 received Ad26.COV2.S at low or high dose, single or two shots; 5 received placebo; per-sample allocation not given. Material that was analyzed had been drawn on day 63 after the first vaccine or placebo injection. Sequenced material: peripheral blood, taken in a trial of Ad26.COV2.S vaccine versus placebo. Receptors originate from a person aged 18-60 years who received the Ad26.COV2.S COVID-19 vaccine or a placebo.

V is TRBV6-2 or TRBV6-3 and J is TRBJ2-1, with D perhaps being TRBD1 or TRBD2 (6 bases each). V was trimmed by 0 bases and J by 15 bases, leaving 15 bases between them. There are 13 residues in the CDR3. CDR1 and CDR2 from the germline V gene are MNHEY and SVGEGT. The CDR3 here is CASSYSTGASRFF. The CDR3 region has the DNA TGTGCCAGCAGTTACTCGACGGGGGCAAGTCGGTTCTTC.

The sample holds a few counts of this clone. The chain links TRBV14 to TRBJ2-7; 16 nucleotides line up with TRBD2. Per the germline V gene, CDR1 is SGHDN and CDR2 is FVKESK. With 4 bases clipped from V and 1 base from J, the junction kept 4 bases outside the gene matches. The CDR3 sequence is 17 residues long. This chain's CDR3 is CASSPGTSGRASYEQYF. In DNA form, the CDR3 reads TGTGCCAGCAGCCCCGGGACTAGCGGGAGGGCATCCTACGAGCAGTACTTC.

V gene TRBV5-6 combines with J gene TRBJ2-7; 8 positions match TRBD2. Trimming removed 3 bases from V and 3 bases from J; junction bases left unmatched: 5. The CDR3 is 14 residues long. CDR1 SGHDT and CDR2 YYEEEE come from the germline V gene. Here the CDR3 DNA reads TGTGCCAGCAGCTCCCAACTAGCGGTCTACGAGCAGTACTTC. It is translated as CASSSQLAVYEQYF.

This clone was recorded only once. Here the CDR3 DNA reads TGTGCCACCAGCGGGACGGACAGGGGGCTTGATGAAAAACTGTTTTTT. Protein product: CATSGTDRGLDEKLFF. This chain links TRBV15 with TRBJ1-4; TRBD1 matches 11 bases. This CDR3 is 16 amino acids long. V lost 5 bases, J lost 6 bases, and 8 bases stayed unmatched. CDR1 and CDR2 (germline): LNHNV, YYDKDF (reference sequence).

V and J are TRBV9 and TRBJ2-3, with D perhaps TRBD2 (6 bases). There are 15 residues in the CDR3. The ends were cut back, 1 base at V and 0 bases at J, with 9 bases in the middle. CDR1 and CDR2 (germline): SGDLS, YYNGEE. CDR3 region: CASSVRSGSTDTQYF. The CDR3, as DNA: TGTGCCAGCAGCGTACGGAGCGGGAGCACAGATACGCAGTATTTT.

The rearrangement joins TRBV9 to TRBJ2-7; TRBD1 might be the D (5 bases). There are 15 residues in the CDR3. V was clipped by 4 bases and J by 1 base, with 15 bases between them. Germline CDR1 and CDR2: SGDLS and YYNGEE. The CDR3 coding sequence is TGTGCCAGCAGCCCACGACAGACGGAGTCCTACGAGCAGTACTTC. This translates into CASSPRQTESYEQYF.

This rearrangement joins TRBV6-6 to TRBJ1-2; no clear D. The V gene lost 6 bases and the J gene lost 6 bases, with 14 bases spanning the gap. The CDR3 sequence is 13 residues long. Germline V CDR1 and CDR2: MNHNY, SVGAGI (reference sequence). CDR3 region: CASSLNREDGYTF. CDR3 bases: TGTGCCAGCAGCCTTAATAGAGAGGATGGCTACACCTTC.

This clone was picked up a small number of times. V gene TRBV4-2 combines with J gene TRBJ2-1; 15 bases agree with TRBD2. Germline lookup yields CDR1 LGHNA and CDR2 YNFKEQ. J was trimmed by 6 bases and V by 1 base; bases with no gene match: 1. The length of the CDR3 is 16 residues. For the CDR3, the DNA is TGTGCCAGCAGCCAAGCGGGACTAGCGGGAGGCAATGAGCAGTTCTTC. It is translated as CASSQAGLAGGNEQFF.

V is TRBV6-1 and J is TRBJ2-3; D might be TRBD1 (6 bases). Germline V gene data show CDR1 as MNHNS and CDR2 as SASEGT. Deletions cut 3 bases from V and 5 bases from J, with 9 bases between. This CDR3 spans 13 amino acids. CDR3: CASSDQGLDTQYF. For the CDR3, the DNA is TGTGCCAGCAGTGACCAGGGGTTAGATACGCAGTATTTT.

This chain connects TRBV9 to TRBJ1-2; 8 bases fit TRBD1. Germline-derived CDR1 and CDR2 are SGDLS and YYNGEE. The ends lost 0 bases at V and 6 bases at J; junction bases unmatched: 4. The CDR3 covers 14 residues. CDR3 protein: CASSVADRDNGYTF. DNA of the CDR3: TGTGCCAGCAGCGTAGCGGACAGGGATAATGGCTACACCTTC.

The V call is TRBV12-3 or TRBV12-4, the J call TRBJ1-1, with D possibly matching TRBD1 (6 bases). The V end was cut by 5 bases, the J end by 10 bases, with 17 bases between. This CDR3 contains 13 residues. CDR3 region: CASSPARGGPAFF. CDR3 nucleotide sequence: TGTGCCAGCAGTCCCGCCCGAGGGGGACCAGCTTTCTTT.

V gene TRBV6-2 or TRBV6-3 combines with J gene TRBJ1-1, with unresolved D. The CDR3 runs 13 residues. The V gene's germline CDR1 is MNHEY and CDR2 SVGEGT. Between the trimmed V and J ends, which lost 6 bases and 1 base, there was a span of 9 bases. The CDR3 sequence: CASSSNRNTEAFF. The CDR3, as DNA: TGTGCCAGCAGCTCTAACAGGAACACTGAAGCTTTCTTT.

This chain uses TRBV5-6 with TRBJ2-7; 8 bases map to TRBD2. The CDR3 extends over 14 amino acids. CDR1 and CDR2 from the germline V gene are SGHDT and YYEEEE. The trim removed 2 bases at V and 0 bases at J, leaving 1 base unmatched. The CDR3 coding sequence is TGTGCCAGCAGCTTACTAGCGGTCTCCTACGAGCAGTACTTC. Its translation is CASSLLAVSYEQYF.

The CDR3 bases are TGTGCCAGCAGCCAAACACTTTCAATTAACACCGGGGAGCTGTTTTTT. This sequence encodes CASSQTLSINTGELFF. The rearrangement joins TRBV3-1 (or the pseudogene TRBV3-2) to TRBJ2-2; D not resolved. Germline values: CDR1 LGHDT, CDR2 YNNKEL (reference sequence). V dropped 2 bases and J dropped 2 bases, with 12 bases sitting between them. The CDR3 has 16 residues.

The chain combines TRBV30 with TRBJ2-1, with D possibly matching TRBD2 (5 bases). This CDR3 contains 15 residues. Germline lookup yields CDR1 GTSNPN and CDR2 SVGIG (reference sequence). With 3 bases removed from V and 6 bases from J, the gap between germline ends came to 18 bases. The CDR3 sequence: CAWSPTSFSGNEQFF. In DNA form, the CDR3 reads TGTGCCTGGAGCCCTACTAGTTTCTCGGGCAATGAGCAGTTCTTC.

The chain combines TRBV5-1 with TRBJ2-6; 9 bases line up with TRBD2. Trimming at V came to 1 base and at J to 0 bases, leaving 11 bases not matched to a gene. Germline loops: CDR1 SGHRS, CDR2 YFSETQ. CDR3 length: 20 amino acids. The CDR3 DNA reads as TGCGCCAGCAGCTTGAGTGGGTCTAGCGGGACCCGCTCTGGGGCCAACGTCCTGACTTTC. Its translation: CASSLSGSSGTRSGANVLTF. The whole variable domain, filled in from reference TRBV5-1 and TRBJ2-6, reads KAGVTQTPRYLIKTRGQQVTLSCSPISGHRSVSWYQQTPGQGLQFLFEYFSETQRNKGNFPGRFSGRQFSNSRSEMNVSTLELGDSALYLCASSLSGSSGTRSGANVLTFGAGSRLTVL.

The chain combines TRBV15 with TRBJ1-5; maybe TRBD1 (6 bases). V lost 5 bases to trimming and J lost 1 base, with 12 bases between them. Germline loops: CDR1 LNHNV, CDR2 YYDKDF (reference sequence). The CDR3 loop spans 15 amino acids. The CDR3 DNA reads as TGTGCCACCAGCGATCACAGGGCAAGCAATCAGCCCCAGCATTTT. Its protein product is CATSDHRASNQPQHF. Full variable domain (remainder filled in from reference TRBV15 and TRBJ1-5): DAMVIQNPRYQVTQFGKPVTLSCSQTLNHNVMYWYQQKSSQAPKLLFHYYDKDFNNEADTPDNFQSRRPNTSFCFLDIRSPGLGDTAMYLCATSDHRASNQPQHFGDGTRLSIL.

The gene calls are TRBV7-9 and TRBJ2-2, with 10 bases that match TRBD2. Trimming took 4 bases from V and 7 from J; bases not matched to a gene: 6. CDR3 size: 15 residues. Germline assignment: CDR1 SEHNR and CDR2 FQNEAQ (reference sequence). The CDR3 protein is CASSSLAGEYGELFF. As DNA, the CDR3 is TGTGCCAGCAGCTCCCTAGCGGGGGAGTACGGGGAGCTGTTTTTT.

The rearrangement uses TRBV5-6 and TRBJ1-4; no firm D call. CDR1 is SGHDT and CDR2 is YYEEEE in the germline V gene. V lost 3 bases and J lost 5, with 11 bases in between. The length of the CDR3 is 14 residues. The CDR3 DNA reads as TGTGCCAGCAGCTCCCCCTGGTTGAATGAAAAACTGTTTTTT. It yields the protein CASSSPWLNEKLFF. Complete variable domain (other parts from reference TRBV5-6 and TRBJ1-4): DAGVTQSPTHLIKTRGQQVTLRCSPKSGHDTVSWYQQALGQGPQFIFQYYEEEERQRGNFPDRFSGHQFPNYSSELNVNALLLGDSALYLCASSSPWLNEKLFFGSGTQLSVL.

This chain links TRBV6-1 with TRBJ1-5, with 9 positions matching TRBD1. V shed 1 base, J shed 1 base, and the junction held 2 bases outside the gene matches. CDR1 is MNHNS, CDR2 SASEGT, per germline. The CDR3 is 16 amino acids. The DNA of the CDR3 is TGTGCCAGCAGTGAAGGGGACAGGGAAAGCAATCAGCCCCAGCATTTT. The encoded protein is CASSEGDRESNQPQHF.